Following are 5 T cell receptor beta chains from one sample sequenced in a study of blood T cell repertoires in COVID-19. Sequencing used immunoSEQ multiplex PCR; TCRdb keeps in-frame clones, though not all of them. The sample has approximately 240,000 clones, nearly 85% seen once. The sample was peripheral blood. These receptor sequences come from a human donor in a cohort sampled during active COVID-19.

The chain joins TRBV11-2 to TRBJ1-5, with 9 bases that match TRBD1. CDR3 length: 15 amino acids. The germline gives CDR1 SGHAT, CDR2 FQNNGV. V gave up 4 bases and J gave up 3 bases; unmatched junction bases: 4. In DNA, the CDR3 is TGTGCCAGCAGCTCGGGACAGGGTAACAATCAGCCCCAGCATTTT. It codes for CASSSGQGNNQPQHF.

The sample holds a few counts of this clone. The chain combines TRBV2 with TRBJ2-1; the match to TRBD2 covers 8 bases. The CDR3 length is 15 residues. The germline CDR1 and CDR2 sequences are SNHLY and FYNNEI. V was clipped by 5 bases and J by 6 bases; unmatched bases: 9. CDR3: CASSPLGGAFNEQFF. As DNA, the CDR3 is TGTGCCAGCAGTCCTCTCGGGGGGGCCTTCAATGAGCAGTTCTTC.

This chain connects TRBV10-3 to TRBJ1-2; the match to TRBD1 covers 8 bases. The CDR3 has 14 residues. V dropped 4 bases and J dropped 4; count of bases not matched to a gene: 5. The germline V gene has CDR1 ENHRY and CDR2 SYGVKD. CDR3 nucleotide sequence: TGTGCCATCAGTGCTCAGGGGGCCACCTATGGCTACACCTTC. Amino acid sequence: CAISAQGATYGYTF.

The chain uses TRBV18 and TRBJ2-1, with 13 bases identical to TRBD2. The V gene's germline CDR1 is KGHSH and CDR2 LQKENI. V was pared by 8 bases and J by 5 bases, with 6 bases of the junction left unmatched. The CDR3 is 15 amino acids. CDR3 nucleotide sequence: TGTGCCAGCGAAAACGGACTAGCGGGGGACAATGAGCAGTTCTTC. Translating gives CASENGLAGDNEQFF.

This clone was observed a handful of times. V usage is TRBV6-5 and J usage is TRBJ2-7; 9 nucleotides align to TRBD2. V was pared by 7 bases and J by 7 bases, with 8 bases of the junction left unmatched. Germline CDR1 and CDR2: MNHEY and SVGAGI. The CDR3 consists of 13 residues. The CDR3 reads CASNLAGGLEQYF. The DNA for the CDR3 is TGTGCCAGCAACCTGGCGGGAGGGCTAGAGCAGTACTTC.